These 16 T cell receptor beta chains share one sample of origin, sequenced in a study of beta chain features in type 1 diabetes. Of the isolated RNA, all was reverse transcribed, and so the sequenced material was expressed TCRB transcripts. TCRdb keeps only in-frame clones here, not all; method: immunoSEQ multiplex PCR. Of approximately 400,000 clones in the sample, roughly 16% were seen once. The source material was naive CD4+ T cells from blood. All receptors derive from a woman aged 18-30 years in good health.

This chain joins TRBV6-5 and TRBJ1-2; D remains ambiguous. The CDR3 is made up of 13 amino acids. The germline V gene encodes CDR1 MNHEY and CDR2 SVGAGI. Trimming left V 5 bases short and J 6 bases short, with 13 bases between. CDR3 loop: CASSRTRRDGYTF. The DNA for the CDR3 is TGTGCCAGCAGTAGGACGCGGAGGGATGGCTACACCTTC.

The J gene is TRBJ2-5, the V gene TRBV5-4; maybe TRBD1 (5 bases). Per the germline V gene, CDR1 is SGHNT and CDR2 is YYREEE (reference sequence). CDR3 length: 15 residues. The V gene lost 4 bases and the J gene lost 4 bases, with 17 bases spanning the gap. CDR3 nucleotides: TGTGCCAGCAGCCTGACCGTCATCAGGGTAGAGACCCAGTACTTC. Amino acid sequence: CASSLTVIRVETQYF.

V and J are TRBV14 and TRBJ2-1; D remains unclear. Trimming left V 2 bases short and J 12 bases short, with 14 bases between. Germline CDR1 reads SGHDN; CDR2 reads FVKESK. This CDR3 has 13 amino acids. DNA for the CDR3: TGTGCCAGCAGCCAAACCGACACGAACCGGCAGTTCTTC. Its translation: CASSQTDTNRQFF.

This clone has a handful of counts. V and J are TRBV4-2 and TRBJ2-7; D is uncertain. Germline lookup yields CDR1 LGHNA and CDR2 YNFKEQ. CDR3 length equals 18 residues. The ends were cut back, 1 base at V and 0 bases at J, with 19 bases in the middle. In nucleotides, the CDR3 is TGTGCCAGCAGCCAAGGCCTAGACGGAGCGCTAAGCTCCTACGAGCAGTACTTC. Its translation: CASSQGLDGALSSYEQYF.

This clone was counted only a few times. J is TRBJ2-5 and V is TRBV7-9; TRBD1 matches at 8 bases. CDR1 is SEHNR and CDR2 is FQNEAQ in the germline V gene (reference sequence). The CDR3 covers 15 residues. V was pared by 5 bases and J by 1 base, with 6 bases of the junction left unmatched. CDR3 coding DNA: TGTGCCAGCAGCAATACGGGACAGGCCCAAGAGACCCAGTACTTC. This encodes CASSNTGQAQETQYF.

The chain combines TRBV6-5 with TRBJ1-5; 8 bases line up with TRBD1. J was trimmed by 6 bases and V by 0 bases; bases with no gene match: 7. Germline values: CDR1 MNHEY, CDR2 SVGAGI. CDR3 size: 16 residues. In DNA, the CDR3 is TGTGCCAGCAGTTACTCAGGACAGGGCTTAAGTCAGCCCCAGCATTTT. As protein: CASSYSGQGLSQPQHF.

The chain carries TRBV19 and TRBJ2-6; 8 nucleotides match TRBD1. This CDR3 contains 15 residues. Germline V gives CDR1 LNHDA, CDR2 SQIVND (reference sequence). The trim removed 4 bases at V and 2 bases at J, leaving 1 base unmatched. The CDR3 region is CASSTDRAGANVLTF. The CDR3 DNA reads TGTGCCAGTAGTACGGACAGGGCTGGGGCCAACGTCCTGACTTTC.

The chain combines TRBV5-8 with TRBJ1-2, with 8 bases lining up with TRBD1. Trimming cost V 4 bases and J 4 bases; bases outside gene matches: 3. CDR3 length equals 13 residues. Germline CDR1 is SGHTS and CDR2 is YDEGEE. The CDR3 bases are TGTGCCAGCAGCGGCGACAGGGGCTATGGCTACACCTTC. Translation gives CASSGDRGYGYTF.

The chain links TRBV9 to TRBJ1-3; possible D gene TRBD1, 5 bases. The CDR3 is made up of 16 amino acids. CDR1 is SGDLS and CDR2 is YYNGEE in the germline V gene. V lost 0 bases and J 2 bases, leaving 12 bases between the germline ends. The CDR3 here is CASSVDEQATGNTIYF. CDR3 nucleotide sequence: TGTGCCAGCAGCGTAGACGAACAGGCTACTGGAAACACCATATATTTT.

This clone was counted a few times. The V and J genes are TRBV30 and TRBJ1-2; perhaps TRBD1 as D (5 bases). V gave up 0 bases and J gave up 7 bases, with 12 bases separating them. The CDR3 length is 13 residues. CDR1 is GTSNPN, CDR2 SVGIG, per germline (reference sequence). The chain's CDR3 is CAWSVMTAGGYTF. The DNA of the CDR3 is TGTGCCTGGAGTGTAATGACAGCCGGTGGCTACACCTTC.

This clone was picked up a small number of times. This chain connects TRBV7-9 to TRBJ2-7; the D is unclear. Trimming shortened V by 1 base and J by 4 bases, and 5 bases separated the two germline ends. Germline-derived CDR1 and CDR2 are SEHNR and FQNEAQ (reference sequence). This CDR3 comprises 12 residues. CDR3 region: CASSLVRYEQYF. CDR3 coding DNA: TGTGCCAGCAGCTTAGTCCGTTACGAGCAGTACTTC.

The chain couples TRBV28 to TRBJ1-5; the D is unclear. CDR1 and CDR2 from the germline V gene are MDHEN and SYDVKM. Deletions cut 7 bases from V and 4 bases from J, with 8 bases between. The CDR3 runs to 12 residues. CDR3 DNA sequence: TGTGCCAGCAAATCCCTTAATCAGCCCCAGCATTTT. Translation gives CASKSLNQPQHF.

The gene calls are TRBV5-1 and TRBJ2-5; TRBD1 matches 10 bases. Looked up from germline, CDR1 is SGHRS and CDR2 is YFSETQ. V was clipped by 4 bases and J by 5 bases; unmatched bases: 11. CDR3 length equals 16 residues. CDR3 protein: CASSGGETGGGETQYF. CDR3 sequence (DNA): TGCGCCAGCAGCGGAGGAGAGACAGGGGGCGGCGAGACCCAGTACTTC. Full variable domain (outside the CDR3, taken from reference TRBV5-1 and TRBJ2-5): KAGVTQTPRYLIKTRGQQVTLSCSPISGHRSVSWYQQTPGQGLQFLFEYFSETQRNKGNFPGRFSGRQFSNSRSEMNVSTLELGDSALYLCASSGGETGGGETQYFGPGTRLLVL.

This clone appeared a few times. The rearrangement uses TRBV4-1 and TRBJ2-1, with 12 positions matching TRBD1. Germline V gives CDR1 MGHRA, CDR2 YSYEKL. The CDR3 is made up of 16 amino acids. Trimming at V came to 2 bases and at J to 2 bases, leaving 1 base not matched to a gene. For the CDR3, the DNA is TGCGCCAGCAGCCAACGGGACAGGGGGCCCTACAATGAGCAGTTCTTC. Amino acid sequence: CASSQRDRGPYNEQFF.

This clone has more than one count but fewer than ten. This chain uses TRBV29-1 with TRBJ1-5; D unclear. The CDR3 sequence is 14 residues long. In germline, CDR1 is SQVTM, CDR2 ANQGSEA. Trimming stripped 3 bases from V and 0 bases from J, with 9 bases between. The chain's CDR3 is CSVDGGDSNQPQHF. The CDR3 region has the DNA TGCAGCGTTGATGGCGGAGATAGCAATCAGCCCCAGCATTTT.

This clone turned up a few times. The V call is TRBV30, the J call TRBJ2-1, with D uncertain. The V and J ends lost 1 base and 9 bases respectively, with 10 bases between them. CDR3 length: 12 residues. CDR1 is GTSNPN, CDR2 SVGIG, per germline (reference sequence). The DNA of the CDR3 is TGTGCCTGGAGTGGAGAGTTTTTTGAGCAGTTCTTC. Protein sequence: CAWSGEFFEQFF.